Listed here are 6 T cell receptor beta chains from one sample, sequenced in a study of radiation and T cells in renal cell carcinoma. The time point denotes: blood 4 weeks post-SBRT, at nephrectomy. Documented treatment: 15 Gy SBRT to primary tumor, nephrectomy 4 weeks later. Data came from immunoSEQ multiplex PCR; TCRdb stores just in-frame clones and leaves some out. The table shows roughly 160,000 clones, with about 88% occurring only once. The specimen comprised blood, sampled from a patient whose treatment included radiotherapy and nephrectomy. These receptors all stem from a woman aged 45-59 years with renal cell carcinoma.

A single count supports this clone. J is TRBJ1-2 and V is TRBV19; TRBD1 agrees at 7 bases. Trimming took 0 bases from V and 7 from J; bases not matched to a gene: 8. The germline CDR1 and CDR2 sequences are LNHDA and SQIVND (reference sequence). CDR3 length equals 15 residues. CDR3 coding DNA: TGTGCCAGTAGTATAGAGGACGGAGGGGGCGTTGGCTACACCTTC. This sequence encodes CASSIEDGGGVGYTF. The complete variable domain, with remaining parts taken from reference TRBV19 and TRBJ1-2, reads DGGITQSPKYLFRKEGQNVTLSCEQNLNHDAMYWYRQDPGQGLRLIYYSQIVNDFQKGDIAEGYSVSREKKESFPLTVTSAQKNPTAFYLCASSIEDGGGVGYTFGSGTRLTVV.

Only a few counts were recorded for this clone. V and J are TRBV29-1 and TRBJ1-2; D gene ambiguous. CDR1 and CDR2 from the germline V gene are SQVTM and ANQGSEA. V was shortened by 4 bases and J by 7 bases, with 10 bases between the two germline ends. The CDR3 spans 11 residues. The CDR3 here is CSVGSGPGYTF. The DNA of the CDR3 is TGCAGCGTTGGGAGCGGACCTGGCTACACCTTC.

The chain employs TRBV2 and TRBJ2-7; D is unresolved. From germline, CDR1 is SNHLY and CDR2 FYNNEI. With 4 bases removed from V and 2 bases from J, the gap between germline ends came to 12 bases. The CDR3 length is 14 residues. In nucleotides, the CDR3 is TGTGCCAGCAGTGTAACAATAATGGCCTACGAGCAGTACTTC. Encoded protein: CASSVTIMAYEQYF.

As concerns this clone: One end of the junction fails to match germline, which may point to a read error. This chain connects TRBV4-1 to TRBJ2-1, with 13 bases fitting TRBD2. The germline CDR1 and CDR2 sequences are MGHRA and YSYEKL. CDR3 length: 18 residues. Here the CDR3 reads CASNQVLAGGSSYNEQFF. The DNA of the CDR3 is TGCGCCAGCAACCAAGTACTAGCGGGGGGGAGCTCCTACAATGAGCAGTTCTTC.

The CDR3 reads CASSLTGGTGKKSGELFF. The CDR3 DNA reads TGTGCCAGTAGCCTTACCGGCGGGACAGGGAAGAAGTCCGGGGAGCTGTTTTTT. This sequence joins TRBV19 and TRBJ2-2; TRBD1 matches at 9 bases. V dropped 6 bases and J dropped 6; count of bases not matched to a gene: 17. In germline, CDR1 is LNHDA, CDR2 SQIVND (reference sequence). The CDR3 is 18 residues long.

This sequence joins TRBV2 and TRBJ2-7; 9 bases fit TRBD2. Trimming took 6 bases from V and 4 from J; bases not matched to a gene: 4. The CDR3 sequence is 13 residues long. Germline CDR1 reads SNHLY; CDR2 reads FYNNEI. Here the CDR3 reads CASRGLAAYEQYF. The DNA for the CDR3 is TGTGCCAGCAGGGGACTAGCAGCGTACGAGCAGTACTTC.